This T cell receptor (beta chain) was found in a study of HIV-infected patients and healthy controls (dated by TCRdb to 2014 to 2015). Library preparation employed 5' RACE. The instrument was an Illumina MiSeq. TCRdb redid the processing of the public reads, applying fastp at Q25 and MiXCR, and retained in-frame beta chains. Rows are combined by CDR3 protein, so each entry shows the most common genes and DNA. Across this sample there are 65,000 to 70,000 distinct CDR3 sequences, with about a sixth seen only once. The top ten clones comprise 4.5% to 7% of the sample. This clonotype was seen only a few times. Its recognized antigen is unknown. Base qualities are missing; no much larger clone stands one base away. The sequenced sample was CD4+ T cells from blood. The receptor's source is a human donor in good health.

The CDR3 sequence is CSVEVFPSRGGRSDTQYF. The DNA sequence is TGCAGCGTTGAAGTTTTCCCATCGAGGGGCGGGAGGTCAGATACGCAGTATTTT. The V and J genes are TRBV29-1 and TRBJ2-3, and 8 junction bases match TRBD2. Reading from cysteine to phenylalanine, the CDR3 counts 18 amino acids. The read is trimmed to its CDR3 DNA, 54 bases read in frame from base 1. CDR1 and CDR2 were assigned from the germline V gene as SQVTM and ANQGSEA. Trimming takes 1 base off V and 4 bases off J; junction bases not matched to a gene: 16.